A single sample is the source of the 30 T cell receptor beta chains below, sequenced in a study of T cells after posttransplantation cyclophosphamide. Busulfan-fludarabine conditioning, marrow transplant, and cyclophosphamide on days +3 and +4 were administered. Profiled with immunoSEQ multiplex PCR; TCRdb holds only in-frame clones, not every one. This table holds about 40,000 clones, roughly 88% found once. The starting material was PBMCs, obtained 60 to 65 days after allogeneic stem cell transplant with posttransplant cyclophosphamide. These receptors all stem from a male patient between 60 and 69 years old who received an allogeneic stem cell transplant from a related donor and was CMV-positive. Some T cells may be transferred from the graft donor.

The V gene is TRBV11-2, the J gene TRBJ1-5; 7 bases are shared with TRBD1. Germline CDR1 SGHAT, CDR2 FQNNGV. V lost 5 bases, J lost 4 bases, and 14 bases stayed unmatched. The CDR3 loop spans 17 amino acids. The CDR3 nucleotides read TGTGCCAGCAGCCGGCGATCCCACGACAGGGAAAATCAGCCCCAGCATTTT. As protein: CASSRRSHDRENQPQHF. The variable domain in full, with the rest retrieved from reference TRBV11-2 and TRBJ1-5, is EAGVAQSPRYKIIEKRQSVAFWCNPISGHATLYWYQQILGQGPKLLIQFQNNGVVDDSQLPKDRFSAERLKGVDSTLKIQPAKLEDSAVYLCASSRRSHDRENQPQHFGDGTRLSIL.

This clone was detected a few times. The chain joins TRBV6-4 to TRBJ2-1, with 12 bases that match TRBD2. Germline V CDR1 and CDR2: MRHNA, SNTAGT. CDR3 length: 14 amino acids. J was trimmed by 7 bases and V by 3 bases; bases with no gene match: 1. The CDR3 region has the DNA TGTGCCAGCAGTGAAACTAGCGGGGGGAATGAGCAGTTCTTC. Translation gives CASSETSGGNEQFF.

This CDR3 is CASSQDSGGDYGYTF. In DNA, the CDR3 is TGTGCCAGCAGCCAAGATTCGGGGGGGGACTATGGCTACACCTTC. V is TRBV4-2 and J is TRBJ1-2, with a tentative D call TRBD1 (5 bases). This CDR3 is 15 amino acids long. Deletions cut 0 bases from V and 3 bases from J, with 11 bases between. CDR1 and CDR2 (germline): LGHNA, YNFKEQ.

The chain uses TRBV7-2 and TRBJ1-5, with a possible D match to TRBD1 (6 bases). Trimming left V 5 bases short and J 9 bases short, with 14 bases between. This CDR3 contains 13 residues. Germline CDR1 SGHTA, CDR2 FQGNSA. The CDR3 sequence: CASSPQGDRPQHF. The DNA for the CDR3 is TGTGCCAGCAGCCCACAGGGCGACCGGCCCCAGCATTTT.

The chain joins TRBV6-1 to TRBJ2-7, with D hard to call. V was cut by 3 bases and J by 4 bases, with 4 bases left in between. The CDR3 extends over 11 amino acids. Germline loops: CDR1 MNHNS, CDR2 SASEGT. The CDR3 bases are TGTGCCAGCAGTGACCTTTACGAGCAGTACTTC. Translating gives CASSDLYEQYF.

This clone showed up just once. The chain carries TRBV5-4 and TRBJ1-2; TRBD1 agrees at 9 bases. The CDR3 covers 15 residues. Germline loops: CDR1 SGHNT, CDR2 YYREEE (reference sequence). The V gene end was trimmed by 4 bases and the J gene end by 8 bases; junction bases not matched to a gene: 12. This chain's CDR3 is CASSPIRTGVTGYTF. In nucleotides, the CDR3 is TGTGCCAGCAGCCCCATCCGGACAGGGGTGACCGGCTACACCTTC.

The rearrangement uses TRBV5-1 and TRBJ2-5; 9 bases map to TRBD1. Germline lookup yields CDR1 SGHRS and CDR2 YFSETQ. V lost 4 bases to trimming and J lost 5 bases; unmatched junction nucleotides: 12. This CDR3 region has 16 residues. The CDR3 here is CASSKRSGTGFETQYF. CDR3 in DNA: TGCGCCAGCAGCAAACGATCCGGGACAGGGTTCGAGACCCAGTACTTC.

About this clone itself: The junction does not match germline at one end; this may be a read error. For the CDR3, the DNA is TGTGCCAGCGCACCTCGGGACAGGCGGTTCGGACCAGATACGCAGTATTTT. Residues: CASAPRDRRFGPDTQYF. The chain is built from TRBV18 and TRBJ2-3; 8 positions match TRBD1. Per germline, CDR1 KGHSH and CDR2 LQKENI. This CDR3 is 17 amino acids long.

The V gene is TRBV25-1, the J gene TRBJ1-5; D is possibly TRBD1 (6 bases). CDR1 MGHDK and CDR2 SYGVNS come from the germline V gene. V dropped 2 bases and J dropped 9 bases, with 17 bases sitting between them. The CDR3 sequence is 15 residues long. The CDR3 region is CASSELRDIGPPQHF. CDR3 DNA: TGTGCCAGCAGTGAACTTAGGGACATCGGACCGCCCCAGCATTTT. Combining the CDR3 with reference TRBV25-1 and TRBJ1-5 gives the whole variable domain EADIYQTPRYLVIGTGKKITLECSQTMGHDKMYWYQQDPGMELHLIHYSYGVNSTEKGDLSSESTVSRIRTEHFPLTLESARPSHTSQYLCASSELRDIGPPQHFGDGTRLSIL.

V and J are TRBV5-4 and TRBJ1-1, with unresolved D. This CDR3 comprises 14 residues. Trimming pared 6 bases from V and 5 bases from J, leaving 17 bases between. CDR1 is SGHNT, CDR2 YYREEE, per germline (reference sequence). In nucleotides, the CDR3 is TGTGCCAGCAACTCGGGAGGCGGGCTTACTGAAGCTTTCTTT. Translation gives CASNSGGGLTEAFF.

This chain uses TRBV14 with TRBJ2-2; 8 positions match TRBD1. CDR1 and CDR2 (germline): SGHDN, FVKESK. Germline trimming cut 4 bases from V and 1 base from J; bases unmatched to any gene: 5. The CDR3 is 16 residues long. CDR3 sequence (DNA): TGTGCCAGCAGCCGTCGGGGACAGGAGAACACCGGGGAGCTGTTTTTT. Its protein product is CASSRRGQENTGELFF.

This chain connects TRBV10-3 to TRBJ1-5; D remains ambiguous. V lost 2 bases, J lost 6 bases, and 14 bases lay in between. The CDR3 totals 15 residues. CDR1 is ENHRY, CDR2 SYGVKD, per germline. CDR3 DNA: TGTGCCATCAGTGAGGAAGGGATGGCGGGTCAGCCCCAGCATTTT. It encodes CAISEEGMAGQPQHF.

This chain uses TRBV18 with TRBJ1-4; 8 bases map to TRBD1. The CDR3 has 15 amino acids. Germline assignment: CDR1 KGHSH and CDR2 LQKENI. The V segment lost 3 bases and the J segment 8 bases; nucleotides outside the gene matches: 8. CDR3 loop: CASSPDRQGHEKLFF. The CDR3 DNA reads as TGTGCCAGCTCACCTGACCGACAGGGGCACGAAAAACTGTTTTTT.

This sequence joins TRBV29-1 and TRBJ1-1; TRBD1 matches at 9 bases. The V gene's germline CDR1 is SQVTM and CDR2 ANQGSEA. Unmatched junction bases numbered 11, after V lost 3 bases and J lost 3 bases. This CDR3 region has 16 residues. In DNA, the CDR3 is TGCAGCGTTGAGATCGGGGACAGGGTATTCGACACTGAAGCTTTCTTT. Its protein product is CSVEIGDRVFDTEAFF.

This chain joins TRBV5-1 and TRBJ1-2, with 8 bases lining up with TRBD1. V was clipped by 4 bases and J by 6 bases; unmatched bases: 11. From germline, CDR1 is SGHRS and CDR2 YFSETQ. CDR3 length equals 15 residues. The CDR3 bases are TGCGCCAGCAGCAACCCCGCAGGGGGCGCGGATGGCTACACCTTC. Protein: CASSNPAGGADGYTF.

This chain links TRBV7-2 with TRBJ1-1; D ambiguous. The CDR3 is 13 residues long. Between the trimmed V and J ends, which lost 6 bases and 0 bases, there was a span of 8 bases. The germline V gene has CDR1 SGHTA and CDR2 FQGNSA. The CDR3 region has the DNA TGTGCCAGCAGTTCTTACATGAACACTGAAGCTTTCTTT. It is translated as CASSSYMNTEAFF.

The chain carries TRBV25-1 and TRBJ1-1, with no clear D. Germline CDR1 and CDR2: MGHDK and SYGVNS. The CDR3 has 14 amino acids. V shed 3 bases and J shed 1 base, with 9 bases lying between them. The CDR3 DNA follows: TGTGCCAGCAGTGACGCAGTGGCGAACACTGAAGCTTTCTTT. Translating gives CASSDAVANTEAFF.

The genes are TRBV5-1 and TRBJ1-2; D remains unclear. CDR1 and CDR2 from the germline V gene are SGHRS and YFSETQ. The CDR3 spans 15 residues. V lost 2 bases, J lost 0 bases, and 11 bases lay in between. The CDR3 loop is CASSFGGKTNYGYTF. CDR3 coding DNA: TGCGCCAGCAGCTTTGGAGGGAAAACTAACTATGGCTACACCTTC.

In its sample, this clone was seen once. This chain joins TRBV30 and TRBJ2-1; tentative D call: TRBD1 (6 bases). Trimming shortened V by 2 bases and J by 7 bases, and 12 bases separated the two germline ends. The CDR3 sequence is 13 residues long. Germline V CDR1 and CDR2: GTSNPN, SVGIG (reference sequence). In DNA, the CDR3 is TGTGCCTGGAGTCTCAGGGGACGAAATGAGCAGTTCTTC. Residues: CAWSLRGRNEQFF.

The chain uses TRBV11-2 and TRBJ2-3; tentative D call: TRBD2 (6 bases). There are 15 residues in the CDR3. The germline gives CDR1 SGHAT, CDR2 FQNNGV. V was shortened by 2 bases and J by 3 bases, with 12 bases between the two germline ends. This chain's CDR3 is CASSLWDSLTDTQYF. CDR3 bases: TGTGCCAGCAGCTTATGGGACTCCTTGACAGATACGCAGTATTTT.

The genes are TRBV14 and TRBJ1-1; no clear D gene. Germline V lookup: CDR1 SGHDN, CDR2 FVKESK. This CDR3 has 13 residues. Trimming shortened V by 0 bases and J by 4 bases, and 6 bases separated the two germline ends. The CDR3 nucleotides are TGTGCCAGCAGCCAAGATTTAGCCACTGAAGCTTTCTTT. Its translation: CASSQDLATEAFF.

V and J are TRBV11-2 and TRBJ2-3; D is unclear. Germline V gene sequence: CDR1 SGHAT, CDR2 FQNNGV. This CDR3 comprises 16 residues. Trimming pared 0 bases from V and 2 bases from J, leaving 12 bases between. DNA of the CDR3: TGTGCCAGCAGCTTAGATCTGTCAGAACCCACAGATACGCAGTATTTT. It encodes CASSLDLSEPTDTQYF.

This chain links TRBV6-7 with TRBJ2-7, with D possibly TRBD2 on 5 matching bases. TRBV6-7 is reported as an ORF; its role is uncertain. V lost 6 bases, J lost 7 bases, and 34 bases lay in between. This CDR3 spans 19 amino acids. CDR3 coding DNA: TGTGCCAGCAGCCCGCACGAGGGAAGGCCACCGCAGCGGATAGAAGAGCAGTACGTC. Protein sequence: CASSPHEGRPPQRIEEQYV.

This clone was seen once. This chain links TRBV5-8 with TRBJ2-3, with D possibly TRBD2 on 5 matching bases. The V and J ends lost 3 bases and 0 bases respectively, with 11 bases between them. Per the germline V gene, CDR1 is SGHTS and CDR2 is YDEGEE. This CDR3 comprises 15 residues. The CDR3 bases are TGTGCCAGCAGCTCGAGGGTTCTTAGCACAGATACGCAGTATTTT. This translates into CASSSRVLSTDTQYF.

The chain is built from TRBV2 and TRBJ1-4, with a tentative D call TRBD1 (5 bases). V gave up 7 bases and J gave up 7 bases, with 13 bases separating them. This CDR3 has 13 amino acids. The germline V gene encodes CDR1 SNHLY and CDR2 FYNNEI. The CDR3 DNA is TGTGCCAGCACCTCAGGGCTGGGTGAAAAACTGTTTTTT. Residues: CASTSGLGEKLFF.

V and J are TRBV10-2 and TRBJ2-6, with D maybe TRBD2 (5 bases). The CDR3 loop spans 15 amino acids. CDR1 is WSHSY and CDR2 is SAAADI in the germline V gene. With 6 bases removed from V and 1 base from J, the gap between germline ends came to 10 bases. Written as DNA, the CDR3 is TGCGCCAGCAGGACCACGGGGTCTGGGGCCAACGTCCTGACTTTC. Translated, it gives CASRTTGSGANVLTF.

The chain has TRBV11-2 and TRBJ2-3, with D tentatively TRBD2 (5 bases). Germline V gives CDR1 SGHAT, CDR2 FQNNGV. This CDR3 is built from 13 residues. The V end lost 6 bases, the J end lost 10 bases, and 17 bases lay between the germline ends. The CDR3 protein is CASSPSGGKAQYF. The CDR3 nucleotides are TGTGCCAGCAGTCCCAGCGGTGGGAAGGCGCAGTATTTT.

The V gene is TRBV7-9, the J gene TRBJ1-2, with 7 bases that match TRBD1. V was pared by 4 bases and J by 4 bases, with 6 bases of the junction left unmatched. The CDR3 loop spans 14 amino acids. CDR1 is SEHNR and CDR2 is FQNEAQ in the germline V gene (reference sequence). CDR3 sequence reads: CASSSRQGSYGYTF. Written as DNA, the CDR3 is TGTGCCAGCAGCTCGAGACAGGGTTCCTATGGCTACACCTTC.

J is TRBJ2-1 and V is TRBV2, with 7 bases lining up with TRBD2. Germline V gene data show CDR1 as SNHLY and CDR2 as FYNNEI. The CDR3 consists of 12 residues. V lost 7 bases and J lost 14; bases outside the gene matches: 11. CDR3 sequence: CASIGGTRGKFF. In DNA form, the CDR3 reads TGTGCCAGCATTGGTGGGACGCGGGGGAAGTTCTTC. The whole variable domain, remainder taken from reference TRBV2 and TRBJ2-1, is EPEVTQTPSHQVTQMGQEVILRCVPISNHLYFYWYRQILGQKVEFLVSFYNNEISEKSEIFDDQFSVERPDGSNFTLKIRSTKLEDSAMYFCASIGGTRGKFFGPGTRLTVL.

The chain carries TRBV27 and TRBJ2-3; 7 bases agree with TRBD1. The CDR3 is 14 amino acids. V was pared by 6 bases and J by 0 bases, with 3 bases of the junction left unmatched. The V gene's germline CDR1 is MNHEY and CDR2 SMNVEV (reference sequence). The CDR3 nucleotides read TGTGCCAGCAGACTACAGGGGAGCACAGATACGCAGTATTTT. Its translation: CASRLQGSTDTQYF.